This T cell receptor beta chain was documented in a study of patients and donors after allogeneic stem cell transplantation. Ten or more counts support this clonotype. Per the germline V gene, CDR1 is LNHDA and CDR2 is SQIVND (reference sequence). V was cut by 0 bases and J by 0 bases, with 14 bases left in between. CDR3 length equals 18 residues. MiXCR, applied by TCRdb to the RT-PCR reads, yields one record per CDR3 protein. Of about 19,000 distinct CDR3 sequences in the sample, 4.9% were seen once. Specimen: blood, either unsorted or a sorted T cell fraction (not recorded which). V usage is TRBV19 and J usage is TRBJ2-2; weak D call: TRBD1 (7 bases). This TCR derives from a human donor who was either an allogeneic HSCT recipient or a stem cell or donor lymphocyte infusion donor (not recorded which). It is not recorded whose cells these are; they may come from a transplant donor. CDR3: CASSIEGPGGTNTGELFF. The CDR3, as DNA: TGTGCCAGTAGTATAGAAGGTCCAGGGGGGACGAACACCGGGGAGCTGTTTTTT.